This T cell receptor (beta chain) came from a study of CD8 T cells in Susac syndrome. Germline CDR1 reads SGHRS; CDR2 reads YFSETQ. The V gene lost 4 bases and the J gene lost 9 bases, with 25 bases spanning the gap. The length of the CDR3 is 16 residues. With random hexamers, roughly 0.45 to 1 ug RNA was reverse transcribed. Amplification of TCR beta CDR3 was carried out by immunoSEQ multiplex PCR, which covered 54 Vbeta and 13 Jbeta segments. TCRdb fed the immunoSEQ multiplex PCR reads into MiXCR, producing one record per CDR3 protein. The sample includes 75,000 to 95,000 distinct CDR3 sequences, 95% of them seen just once. Negative isolation was used for CD8+ and CD4+ T cells, and FACS enrichment was applied to TEMRA cells.

The chain carries TRBV5-1 and TRBJ1-1; weak D call: TRBD1 (5 bases). The origin of this receptor is a human donor with Susac syndrome. Material for sequencing was CD8+ T cells from PBMCs. CDR3 residues: CASSPLLTAGEIKAFF. CDR3 coding DNA: TGCGCCAGCAGCCCACTCCTGACAGCTGGAGAGATTAAAGCTTTCTTT.